This T cell receptor beta chain stems from a study of PD-1 blockade in classical Hodgkin lymphoma (dated by TCRdb to 2018 to 2021). Regarding the complete study: Nivolumab dosing was 3 mg/kg intravenously every 2 weeks, continuing until either disease progression or unacceptable toxicity. The study used CyTOF and TCR beta sequencing to define a peripheral blood immune signature of response to PD-1 blockade in classical Hodgkin lymphoma.

The paper as a whole reports these results and caveats: A significant rise by C4D1 was seen in CD4+ but not CD8+ TCR diversity (p=0.0027 vs p=0.16), with the rise being most apparent in complete responders (p=0.02). Baseline TCR diversity was reported to be lower in newly diagnosed patients than in healthy donors and to be lower still in relapsed/refractory patients. Among trial patients, those achieving complete response had baseline diversity similar to that of newly diagnosed patients, while diversity was significantly lower in partial responders and progressors. The study was limited to a single clinical trial cohort, and causes of repertoire differences, possibly disease activity or prior therapy, remained undefined. Lower diversity was observed in patients in whom nivolumab was started less than 1 year after ASCT, and these patients were excluded from later analyses so that confounding by immune reconstitution would be avoided.

Read against the paper, the sample's time point label means: cycle 1 day 1 (C1D1), immediately before nivolumab initiation. All trial patients had relapsed after autologous stem cell transplantation, with cohorts A, B and C differing in prior brentuximab vedotin exposure. The trial cohort comprised a few dozen patients with relapsed/refractory classical Hodgkin lymphoma whose best overall responses were complete response, partial response or progressive disease. Trial patients were treated with single-agent nivolumab in the multi-cohort phase II CheckMate 205 trial. An independent review committee assessed best overall response by applying the 2007 International Working Group response criteria. Trial PBMCs were collected just before the start of nivolumab (C1D1) and during therapy at cycle 2 day 1 and cycle 4 day 1. Peripheral blood was collected in 8 mL Vacutainer Cell Preparation Tubes, from which PBMCs were isolated by centrifugation and then cryopreserved.

For this chain, trimming is 2 bases at the V end and 6 bases at the J end, and the number of junction bases without a gene match is 5. From its cysteine to its phenylalanine, the CDR3 spans 15 amino acids. Just CDR3 DNA is preserved here, 45 bases in frame from base 1. Per the germline V gene, MDHEN is the CDR1 and SYDVKM is the CDR2. Worth noting for this clone: Its cognate antigen has yet to be identified. Per-base qualities were not stored, and no clone one base away is much larger.

The Qiagen DNeasy kit was used to extract genomic DNA from unsorted PBMCs and from the negatively selected CD4+ and CD8+ fractions. TCR beta CDR3 regions were amplified by immunoSEQ multiplex PCR using primers annealing to V and J segments. A synthetic immune receptor repertoire was used to minimize amplification bias, and any remaining bias was removed computationally after sequencing. Per the authors' processing: Custom Python scripts were used to quantify repertoire diversity as the Shannon entropy index. Unsorted, CD4+ and CD8+ repertoires were analyzed separately, except for combined analyses in which CD4+ and CD8+ sequences were merged in silico. A clone counted as expanded when the clone's frequency after treatment rose at least 2-fold relative to C1D1, and clones undetected at baseline were given a pseudocount of 0.5. Clones with 0 or 1 copy at C1D1 were classified as singleton clones, and clones with 2 or more copies were classified as non-singleton clones. Clones expanded in unsorted samples were assigned a CD4+, CD8+ or unknown annotation through matching of protein sequences in sorted samples from the same patient. Wilcoxon tests were applied to paired samples to test diversity changes from C1D1 to C4D1. The source is immuneACCESS, and TCRdb retained only in-frame sequences with V and J called. Part of the clones is not carried over; for the studies checked, unresolved V genes explain less than half of this, and the remainder is unexplained. V, J and clone size derive from that table, while D and trimming were established from the DNA sequence. Across this sample there are under 45,000 clones, with about 74% seen only once. About a fifth of the sample is in the top ten clones.

This material consisted of peripheral blood mononuclear cells (PBMCs), taken at baseline. Recombination connected TRBV28 to TRBJ2-3, with 10 junctional bases fitting TRBD2. This clonotype originated in a human donor with classical Hodgkin lymphoma. The encoded CDR3 is CASSLVAGGVDTQYF. The DNA reads as follows: TGTGCCAGCAGTTTAGTAGCGGGAGGTGTGGATACGCAGTATTTT. The variable domain in full, with residues beyond the CDR3 obtained from the reference TRBV28 and TRBJ2-3 genes, is DVKVTQSSRYLVKRTGEKVFLECVQDMDHENMFWYRQDPGLGLRLIYFSYDVKMKEKGDIPEGYSVSREKKERFSLILESASTNQTSMYLCASSLVAGGVDTQYFGPGTRLTVL.